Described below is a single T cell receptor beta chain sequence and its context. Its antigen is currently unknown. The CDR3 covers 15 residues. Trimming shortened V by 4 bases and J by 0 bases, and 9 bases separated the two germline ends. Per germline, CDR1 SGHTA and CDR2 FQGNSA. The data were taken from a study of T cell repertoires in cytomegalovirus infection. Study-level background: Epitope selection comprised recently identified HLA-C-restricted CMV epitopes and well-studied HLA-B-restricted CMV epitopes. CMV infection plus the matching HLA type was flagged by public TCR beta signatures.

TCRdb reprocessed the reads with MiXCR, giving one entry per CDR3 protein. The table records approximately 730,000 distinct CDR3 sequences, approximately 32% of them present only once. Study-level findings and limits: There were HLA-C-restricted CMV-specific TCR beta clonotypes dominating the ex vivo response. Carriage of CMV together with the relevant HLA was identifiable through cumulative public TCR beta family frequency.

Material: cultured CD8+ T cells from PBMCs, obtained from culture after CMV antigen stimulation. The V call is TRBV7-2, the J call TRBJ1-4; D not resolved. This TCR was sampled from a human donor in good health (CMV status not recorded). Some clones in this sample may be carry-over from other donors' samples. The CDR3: CASSYSVATNEKLFF. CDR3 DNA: TGTGCCAGCAGCTATTCTGTTGCAACTAATGAAAAACTGTTTTTT.